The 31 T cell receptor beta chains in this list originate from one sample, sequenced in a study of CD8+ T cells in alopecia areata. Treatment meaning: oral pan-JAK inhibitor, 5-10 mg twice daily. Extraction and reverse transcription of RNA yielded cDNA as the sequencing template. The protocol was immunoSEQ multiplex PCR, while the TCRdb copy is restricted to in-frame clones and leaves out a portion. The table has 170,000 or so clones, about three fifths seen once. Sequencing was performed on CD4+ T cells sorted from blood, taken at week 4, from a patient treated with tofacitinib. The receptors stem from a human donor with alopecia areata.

CDR3 loop: CASSFGPGEPDTQYF. DNA for the CDR3: TGTGCCAGCAGCTTCGGTCCAGGGGAGCCAGATACGCAGTATTTT. The chain employs TRBV7-8 and TRBJ2-3; possible D gene TRBD1, 6 bases. Germline CDR1 is SGHVS and CDR2 is FQNEAQ. The CDR3 loop spans 15 amino acids. Trimming took off 3 bases at V and 4 bases at J, with 14 bases between the two ends.

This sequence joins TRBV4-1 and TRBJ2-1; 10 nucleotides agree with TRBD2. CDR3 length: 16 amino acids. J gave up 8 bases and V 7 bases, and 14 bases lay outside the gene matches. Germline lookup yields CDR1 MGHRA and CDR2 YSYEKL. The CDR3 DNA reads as TGCGCCAGCACCCTTAGCGGGGGGCAACCTTGGGATGAGCAGTTCTTC. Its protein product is CASTLSGGQPWDEQFF.

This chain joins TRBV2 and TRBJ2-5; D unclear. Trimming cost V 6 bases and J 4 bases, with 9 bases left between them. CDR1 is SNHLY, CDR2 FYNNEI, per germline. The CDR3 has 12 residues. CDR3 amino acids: CASRILGETQYF. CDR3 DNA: TGTGCCAGCAGGATTCTGGGAGAGACCCAGTACTTC. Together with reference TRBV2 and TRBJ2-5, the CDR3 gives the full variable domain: EPEVTQTPSHQVTQMGQEVILRCVPISNHLYFYWYRQILGQKVEFLVSFYNNEISEKSEIFDDQFSVERPDGSNFTLKIRSTKLEDSAMYFCASRILGETQYFGPGTRLLVL.

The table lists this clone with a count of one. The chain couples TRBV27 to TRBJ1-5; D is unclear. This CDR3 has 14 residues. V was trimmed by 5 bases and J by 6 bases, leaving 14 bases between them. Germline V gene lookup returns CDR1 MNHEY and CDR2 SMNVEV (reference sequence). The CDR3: CASSTRIAGQPQHF. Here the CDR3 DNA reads TGTGCCAGCAGTACCAGGATAGCCGGTCAGCCCCAGCATTTT.

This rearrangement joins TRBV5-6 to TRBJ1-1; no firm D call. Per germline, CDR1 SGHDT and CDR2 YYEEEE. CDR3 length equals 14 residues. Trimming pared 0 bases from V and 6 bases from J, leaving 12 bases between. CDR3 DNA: TGTGCCAGCAGCTTGGGGGCCTTTGGGCCTGAAGCTTTCTTT. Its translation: CASSLGAFGPEAFF.

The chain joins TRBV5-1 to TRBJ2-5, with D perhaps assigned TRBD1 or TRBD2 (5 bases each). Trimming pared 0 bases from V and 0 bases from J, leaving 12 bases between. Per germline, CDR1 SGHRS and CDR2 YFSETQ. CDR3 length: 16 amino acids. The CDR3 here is CASSLDVGPYQETQYF. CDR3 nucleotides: TGCGCCAGCAGCTTGGATGTGGGACCGTACCAAGAGACCCAGTACTTC.

The CDR3 spells CASSLVGPGGYTF. The CDR3 nucleotides read TGTGCCAGCAGCTTGGTCGGTCCAGGCGGCTACACCTTC. The chain combines TRBV5-6 with TRBJ1-2; D gene unclear. The CDR3 has 13 amino acids. In germline, CDR1 is SGHDT, CDR2 YYEEEE. V dropped 0 bases and J dropped 8 bases, with 11 bases sitting between them.

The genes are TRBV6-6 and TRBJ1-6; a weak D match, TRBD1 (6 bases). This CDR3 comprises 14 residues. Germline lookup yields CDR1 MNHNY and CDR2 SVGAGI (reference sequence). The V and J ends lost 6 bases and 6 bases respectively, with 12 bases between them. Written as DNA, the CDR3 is TGTGCCAGCAGGGCCGGGACAACTAATTCACCCCTCCACTTT. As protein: CASRAGTTNSPLHF.

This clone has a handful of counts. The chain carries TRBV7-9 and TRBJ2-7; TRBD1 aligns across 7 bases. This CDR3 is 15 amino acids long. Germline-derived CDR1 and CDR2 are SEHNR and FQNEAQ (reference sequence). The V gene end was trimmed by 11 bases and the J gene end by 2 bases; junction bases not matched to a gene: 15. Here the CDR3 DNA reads TGTGCCGCCACCCCCCCGGGACAGTACACCTACGAGCAGTACTTC. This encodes CAATPPGQYTYEQYF.

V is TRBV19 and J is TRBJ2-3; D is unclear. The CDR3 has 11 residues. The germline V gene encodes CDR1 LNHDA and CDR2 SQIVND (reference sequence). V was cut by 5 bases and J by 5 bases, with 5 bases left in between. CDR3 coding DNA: TGTGCCAGTAGTTCCGGAGATACGCAGTATTTT. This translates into CASSSGDTQYF.

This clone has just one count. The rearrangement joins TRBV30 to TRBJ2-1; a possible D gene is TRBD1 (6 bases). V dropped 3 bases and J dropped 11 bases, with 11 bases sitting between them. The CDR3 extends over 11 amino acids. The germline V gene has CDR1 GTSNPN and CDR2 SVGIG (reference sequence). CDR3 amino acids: CAWRSQGKQFF. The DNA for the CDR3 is TGTGCCTGGAGGTCCCAGGGGAAGCAGTTCTTC.

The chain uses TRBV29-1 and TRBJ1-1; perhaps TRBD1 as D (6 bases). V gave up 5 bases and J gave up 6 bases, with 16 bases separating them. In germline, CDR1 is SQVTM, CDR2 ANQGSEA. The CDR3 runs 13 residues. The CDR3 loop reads CSVLTRGGPEAFF. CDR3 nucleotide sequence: TGCAGCGTTCTAACCCGGGGGGGGCCTGAAGCTTTCTTT.

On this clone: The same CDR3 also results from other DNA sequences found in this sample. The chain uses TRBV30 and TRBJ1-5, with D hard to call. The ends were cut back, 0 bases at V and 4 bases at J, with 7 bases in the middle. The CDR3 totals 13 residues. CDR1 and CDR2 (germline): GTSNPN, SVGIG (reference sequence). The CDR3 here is CAWSVLGNQPQHF. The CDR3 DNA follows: TGTGCCTGGAGTGTTCTAGGGAATCAGCCCCAGCATTTT.

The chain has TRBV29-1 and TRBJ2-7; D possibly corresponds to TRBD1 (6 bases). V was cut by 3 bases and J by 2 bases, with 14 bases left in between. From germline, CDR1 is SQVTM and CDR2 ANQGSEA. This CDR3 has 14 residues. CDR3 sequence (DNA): TGCAGCGTTGACGGCCAGGGGCCAACCTACGAGCAGTACTTC. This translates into CSVDGQGPTYEQYF.

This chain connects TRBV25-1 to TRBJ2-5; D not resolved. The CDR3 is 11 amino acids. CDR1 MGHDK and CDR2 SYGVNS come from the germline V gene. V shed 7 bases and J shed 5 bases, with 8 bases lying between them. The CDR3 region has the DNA TGTGCCAGCACCCATATGGAGACCCAGTACTTC. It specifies CASTHMETQYF.

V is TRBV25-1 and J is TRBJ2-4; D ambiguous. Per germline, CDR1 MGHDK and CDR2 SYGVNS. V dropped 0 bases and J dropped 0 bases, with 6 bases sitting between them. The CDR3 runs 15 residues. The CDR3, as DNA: TGTGCCAGCAGTGAATATGGTACAGCCAAAAACATTCAGTACTTC. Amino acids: CASSEYGTAKNIQYF.

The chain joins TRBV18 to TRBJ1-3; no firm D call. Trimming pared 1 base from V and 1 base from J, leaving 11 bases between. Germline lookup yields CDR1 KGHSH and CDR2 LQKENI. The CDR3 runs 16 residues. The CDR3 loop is CASSPQSEASGNTIYF. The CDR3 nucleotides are TGTGCCAGCTCACCACAGTCAGAAGCGTCTGGAAACACCATATATTTT.

For the CDR3, the DNA is TGTGCCTGGAGGACAGGGGGCCCCGGGTGGCCCCAGCATTTT. This gives the protein CAWRTGGPGWPQHF. The chain has TRBV30 and TRBJ1-5; 10 bases map to TRBD1. V gave up 3 bases and J gave up 9 bases; unmatched junction bases: 8. Germline V gene data show CDR1 as GTSNPN and CDR2 as SVGIG (reference sequence). This CDR3 comprises 14 residues.

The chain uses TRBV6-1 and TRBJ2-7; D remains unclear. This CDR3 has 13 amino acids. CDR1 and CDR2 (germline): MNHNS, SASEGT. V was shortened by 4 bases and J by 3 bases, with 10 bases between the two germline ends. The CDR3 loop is CASSVIRGYEQYF. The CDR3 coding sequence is TGTGCCAGCAGTGTAATCAGAGGCTACGAGCAGTACTTC.

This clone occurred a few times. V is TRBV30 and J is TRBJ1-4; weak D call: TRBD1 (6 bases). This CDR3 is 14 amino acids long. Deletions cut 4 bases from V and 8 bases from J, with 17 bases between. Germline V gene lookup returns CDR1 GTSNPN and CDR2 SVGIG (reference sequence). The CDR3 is CAWTQTGGQEKLFF. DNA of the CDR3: TGTGCCTGGACCCAAACCGGGGGGCAGGAAAAACTGTTTTTT.

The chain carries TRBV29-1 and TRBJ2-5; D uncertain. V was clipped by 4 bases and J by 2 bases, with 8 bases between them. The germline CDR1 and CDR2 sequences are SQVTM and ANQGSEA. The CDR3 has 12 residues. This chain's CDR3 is CSVGYGQETQYF. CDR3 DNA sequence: TGCAGCGTTGGTTACGGGCAAGAGACCCAGTACTTC.

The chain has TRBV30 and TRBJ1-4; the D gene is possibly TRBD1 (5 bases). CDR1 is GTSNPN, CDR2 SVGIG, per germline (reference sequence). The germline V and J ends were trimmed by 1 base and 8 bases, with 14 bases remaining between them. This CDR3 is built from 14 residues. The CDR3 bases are TGTGCCTGGAGTGCCCCCGGGACCAGCGAAAAACTGTTTTTT. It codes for CAWSAPGTSEKLFF.

In nucleotides, the CDR3 is TGCGCCAGCAGTCTTATAAGGGCCAAAGATACGCAGTATTTT. It yields the protein CASSLIRAKDTQYF. The chain combines TRBV4-1 with TRBJ2-3; D ambiguous. V was shortened by 6 bases and J by 5 bases, with 15 bases between the two germline ends. CDR1 and CDR2 from the germline V gene are MGHRA and YSYEKL. This CDR3 spans 14 amino acids.

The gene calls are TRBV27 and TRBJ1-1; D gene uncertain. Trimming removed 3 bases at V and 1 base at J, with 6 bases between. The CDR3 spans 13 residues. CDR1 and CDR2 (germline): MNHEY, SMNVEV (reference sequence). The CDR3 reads CASSLGQNTEAFF. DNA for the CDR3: TGTGCCAGCAGTTTGGGCCAGAACACTGAAGCTTTCTTT.

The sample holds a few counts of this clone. CDR3 in DNA: TGTGCCTGGAGTGTGGCAGCCGGTGGCTACACCTTC. This gives the protein CAWSVAAGGYTF. The genes are TRBV30 and TRBJ1-2, with D unresolved. Germline V lookup: CDR1 GTSNPN, CDR2 SVGIG (reference sequence). The germline V and J ends were trimmed by 0 bases and 7 bases, with 9 bases remaining between them. This CDR3 has 12 amino acids.

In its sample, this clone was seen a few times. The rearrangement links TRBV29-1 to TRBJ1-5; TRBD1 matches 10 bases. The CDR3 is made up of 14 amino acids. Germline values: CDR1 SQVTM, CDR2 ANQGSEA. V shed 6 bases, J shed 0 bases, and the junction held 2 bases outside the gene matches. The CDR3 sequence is CSVRDRGSNQPQHF. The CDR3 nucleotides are TGCAGCGTGAGGGACAGGGGTAGCAATCAGCCCCAGCATTTT.

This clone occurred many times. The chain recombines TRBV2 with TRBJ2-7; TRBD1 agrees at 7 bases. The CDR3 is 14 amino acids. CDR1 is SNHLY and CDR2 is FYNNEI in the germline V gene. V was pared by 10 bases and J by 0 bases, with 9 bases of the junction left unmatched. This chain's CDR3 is CATEPTGLSYEQYF. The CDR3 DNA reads TGTGCCACCGAACCGACAGGGCTCTCCTACGAGCAGTACTTC.

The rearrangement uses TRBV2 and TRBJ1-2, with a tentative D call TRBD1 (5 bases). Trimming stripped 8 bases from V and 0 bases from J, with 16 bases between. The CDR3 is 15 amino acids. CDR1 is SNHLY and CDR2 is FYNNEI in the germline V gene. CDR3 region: CASLRTNKANYGYTF. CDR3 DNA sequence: TGTGCCAGCCTACGGACAAATAAGGCTAACTATGGCTACACCTTC. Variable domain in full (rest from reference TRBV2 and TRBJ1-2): EPEVTQTPSHQVTQMGQEVILRCVPISNHLYFYWYRQILGQKVEFLVSFYNNEISEKSEIFDDQFSVERPDGSNFTLKIRSTKLEDSAMYFCASLRTNKANYGYTFGSGTRLTVV.

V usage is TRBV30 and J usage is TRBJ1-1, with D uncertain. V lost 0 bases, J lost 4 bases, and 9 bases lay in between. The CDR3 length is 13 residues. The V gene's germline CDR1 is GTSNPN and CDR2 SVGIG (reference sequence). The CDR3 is CAWSVIGGTEAFF. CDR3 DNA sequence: TGTGCCTGGAGTGTCATCGGTGGCACTGAAGCTTTCTTT.

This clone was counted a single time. The CDR3 here is CASSVLAGEGEQYF. The DNA for the CDR3 is TGTGCCAGCAGTGTGCTAGCGGGGGAAGGCGAGCAGTACTTC. The chain links TRBV6-4 to TRBJ2-7; 10 bases map to TRBD2. This CDR3 has 14 residues. Per the germline V gene, CDR1 is MRHNA and CDR2 is SNTAGT. V was clipped by 4 bases and J by 6 bases; unmatched bases: 6.

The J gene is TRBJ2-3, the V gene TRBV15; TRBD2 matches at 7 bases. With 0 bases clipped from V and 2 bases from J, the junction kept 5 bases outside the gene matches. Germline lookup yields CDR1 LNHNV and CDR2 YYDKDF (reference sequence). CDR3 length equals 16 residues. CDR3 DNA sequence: TGTGCCACCAGCAGAGATGTCGGGGGGTACACAGATACGCAGTATTTT. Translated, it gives CATSRDVGGYTDTQYF.